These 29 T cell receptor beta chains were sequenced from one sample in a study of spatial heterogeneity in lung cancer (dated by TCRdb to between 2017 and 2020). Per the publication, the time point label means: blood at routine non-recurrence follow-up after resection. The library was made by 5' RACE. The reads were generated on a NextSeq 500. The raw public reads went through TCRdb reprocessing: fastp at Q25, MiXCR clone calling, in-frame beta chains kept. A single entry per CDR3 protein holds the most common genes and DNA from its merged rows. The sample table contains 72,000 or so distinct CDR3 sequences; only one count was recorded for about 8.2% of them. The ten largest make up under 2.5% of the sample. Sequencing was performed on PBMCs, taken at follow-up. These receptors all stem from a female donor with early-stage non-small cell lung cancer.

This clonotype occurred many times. This CDR3 is CASSPDGEWNTGELFF. The CDR3, as DNA: TGTGCCAGCAGCCCTGACGGGGAGTGGAACACCGGGGAGCTGTTTTTT. V is TRBV3-1 and J is TRBJ2-2, with D tentatively TRBD2 (5 bases). The CDR3 contains 16 residues. Per the germline V gene, CDR1 is LGHDT and CDR2 is YNNKEL (reference sequence). The germline V and J ends were trimmed by 4 bases and 1 base, with 13 bases remaining between them.

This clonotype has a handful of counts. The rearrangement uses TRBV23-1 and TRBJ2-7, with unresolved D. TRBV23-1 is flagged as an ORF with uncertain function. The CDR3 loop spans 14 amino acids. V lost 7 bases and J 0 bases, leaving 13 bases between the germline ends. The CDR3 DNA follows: TGCGCCAGCAACCCAGGCGAGCCCTCCTACGAGCAGTACTTC. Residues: CASNPGEPSYEQYF.

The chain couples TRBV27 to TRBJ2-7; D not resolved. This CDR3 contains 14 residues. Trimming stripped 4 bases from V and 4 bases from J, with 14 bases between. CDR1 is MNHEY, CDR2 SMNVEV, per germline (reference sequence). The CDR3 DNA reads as TGTGCCAGCAGTTCCCGGGCGACTTTTTACGAGCAGTACTTC. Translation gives CASSSRATFYEQYF.

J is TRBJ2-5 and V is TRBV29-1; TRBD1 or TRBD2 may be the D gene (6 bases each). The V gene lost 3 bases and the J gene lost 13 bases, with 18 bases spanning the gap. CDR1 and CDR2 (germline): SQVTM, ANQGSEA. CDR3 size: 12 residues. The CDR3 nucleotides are TGCAGCGTTGATGGGACTGGGGGCGGTCGGTACTTC. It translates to CSVDGTGGGRYF.

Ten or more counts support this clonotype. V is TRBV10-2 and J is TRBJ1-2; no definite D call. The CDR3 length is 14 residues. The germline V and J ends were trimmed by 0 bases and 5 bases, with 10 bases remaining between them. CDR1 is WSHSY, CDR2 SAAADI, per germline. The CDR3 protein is CASSESRESYGYTF. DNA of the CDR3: TGCGCCAGCAGTGAGTCGAGGGAGTCTTATGGCTACACCTTC.

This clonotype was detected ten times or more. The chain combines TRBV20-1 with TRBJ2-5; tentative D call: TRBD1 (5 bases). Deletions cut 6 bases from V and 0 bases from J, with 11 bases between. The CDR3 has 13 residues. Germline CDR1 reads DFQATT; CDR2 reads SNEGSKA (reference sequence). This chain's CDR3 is CSAIKGYQETQYF. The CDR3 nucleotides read TGCAGTGCGATTAAGGGGTACCAAGAGACCCAGTACTTC.

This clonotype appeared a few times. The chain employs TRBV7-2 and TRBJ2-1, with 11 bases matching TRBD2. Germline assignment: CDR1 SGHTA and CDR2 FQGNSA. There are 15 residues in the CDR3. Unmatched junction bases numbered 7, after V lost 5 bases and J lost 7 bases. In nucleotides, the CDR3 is TGTGCCAGCAGCCCGACTAGCGGGGCCCGGAATGAGCAGTTCTTC. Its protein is CASSPTSGARNEQFF.

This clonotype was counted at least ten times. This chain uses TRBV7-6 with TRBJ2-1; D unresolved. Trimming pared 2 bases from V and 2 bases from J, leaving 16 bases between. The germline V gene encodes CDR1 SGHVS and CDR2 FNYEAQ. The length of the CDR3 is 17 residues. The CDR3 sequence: CASSLPPWGAPYNEQFF. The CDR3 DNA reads TGTGCCAGCAGCTTACCGCCGTGGGGTGCCCCCTACAATGAGCAGTTCTTC.

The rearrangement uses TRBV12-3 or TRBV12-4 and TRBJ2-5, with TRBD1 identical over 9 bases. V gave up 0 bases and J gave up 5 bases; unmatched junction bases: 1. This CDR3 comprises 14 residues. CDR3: CASSLAGTGETQYF. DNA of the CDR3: TGTGCCAGCAGTTTAGCGGGGACAGGGGAGACCCAGTACTTC.

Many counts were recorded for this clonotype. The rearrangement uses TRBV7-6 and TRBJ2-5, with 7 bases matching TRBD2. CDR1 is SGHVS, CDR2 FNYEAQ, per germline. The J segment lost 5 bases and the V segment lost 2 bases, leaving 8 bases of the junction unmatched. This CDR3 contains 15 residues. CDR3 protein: CASSLRTGGWETQYF. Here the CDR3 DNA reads TGTGCCAGCAGCTTAAGGACGGGAGGTTGGGAGACCCAGTACTTC. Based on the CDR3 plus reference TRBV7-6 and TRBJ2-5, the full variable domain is GAGVSQSPRYKVTKRGQDVALRCDPISGHVSLYWYRQALGQGPEFLTYFNYEAQQDKSGLPNDRFSAERPEGSISTLTIQRTEQRDSAMYRCASSLRTGGWETQYFGPGTRLLVL.

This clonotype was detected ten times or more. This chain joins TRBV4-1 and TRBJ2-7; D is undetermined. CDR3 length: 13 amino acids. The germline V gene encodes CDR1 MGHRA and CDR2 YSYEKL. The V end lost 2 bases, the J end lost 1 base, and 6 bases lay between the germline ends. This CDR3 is CASSQWGSYEQYF. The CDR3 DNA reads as TGCGCCAGCAGCCAATGGGGTTCCTACGAGCAGTACTTC.

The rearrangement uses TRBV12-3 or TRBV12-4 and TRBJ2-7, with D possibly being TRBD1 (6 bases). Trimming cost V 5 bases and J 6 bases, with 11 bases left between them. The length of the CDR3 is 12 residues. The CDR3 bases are TGTGCCAGCAGTCCAGGGGCTGTCGAGCAGTACTTC. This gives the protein CASSPGAVEQYF.

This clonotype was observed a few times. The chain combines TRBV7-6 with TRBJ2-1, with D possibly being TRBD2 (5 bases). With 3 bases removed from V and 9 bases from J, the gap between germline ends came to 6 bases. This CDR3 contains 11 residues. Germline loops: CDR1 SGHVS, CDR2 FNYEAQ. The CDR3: CASSLAGEQFF. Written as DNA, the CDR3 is TGTGCCAGCAGCTTGGCGGGTGAGCAGTTCTTC.

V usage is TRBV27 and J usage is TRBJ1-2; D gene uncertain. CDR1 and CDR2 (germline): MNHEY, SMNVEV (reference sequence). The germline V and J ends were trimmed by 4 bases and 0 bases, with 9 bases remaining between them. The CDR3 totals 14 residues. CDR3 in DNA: TGTGCCAGCAGTTCTAGGGCAGCTAACTATGGCTACACCTTC. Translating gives CASSSRAANYGYTF.

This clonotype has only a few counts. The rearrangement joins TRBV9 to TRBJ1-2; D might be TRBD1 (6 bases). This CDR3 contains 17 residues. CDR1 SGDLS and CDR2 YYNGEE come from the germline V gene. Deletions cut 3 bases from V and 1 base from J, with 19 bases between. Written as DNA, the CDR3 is TGTGCCAGCAGCGCTCTCCCTTGGGGGGCGCTTAACTATGGCTACACCTTC. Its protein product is CASSALPWGALNYGYTF.

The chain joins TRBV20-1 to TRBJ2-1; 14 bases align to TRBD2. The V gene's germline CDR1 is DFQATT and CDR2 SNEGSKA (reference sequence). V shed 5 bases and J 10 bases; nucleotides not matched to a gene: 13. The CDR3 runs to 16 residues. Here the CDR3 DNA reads TGCAGTGCTCCGGGACTAGCGGGAGTACCCGTCGGGGAGCAGTTCTTC. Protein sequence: CSAPGLAGVPVGEQFF.

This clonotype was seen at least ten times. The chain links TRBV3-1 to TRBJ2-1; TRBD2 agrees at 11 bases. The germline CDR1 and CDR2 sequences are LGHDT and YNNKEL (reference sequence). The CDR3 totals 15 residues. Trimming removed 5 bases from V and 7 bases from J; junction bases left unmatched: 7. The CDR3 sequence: CASSDTSGSWNEQFF. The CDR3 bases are TGTGCCAGCAGCGATACTAGCGGGAGTTGGAATGAGCAGTTCTTC.

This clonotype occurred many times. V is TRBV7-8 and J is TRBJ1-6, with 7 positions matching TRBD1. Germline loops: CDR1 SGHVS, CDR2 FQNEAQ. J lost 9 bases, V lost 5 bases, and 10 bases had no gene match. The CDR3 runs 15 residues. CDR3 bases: TGTGCCAGCAGCCTGGGACAGCCAGGCGGTTCACCCCTCCACTTT. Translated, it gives CASSLGQPGGSPLHF.

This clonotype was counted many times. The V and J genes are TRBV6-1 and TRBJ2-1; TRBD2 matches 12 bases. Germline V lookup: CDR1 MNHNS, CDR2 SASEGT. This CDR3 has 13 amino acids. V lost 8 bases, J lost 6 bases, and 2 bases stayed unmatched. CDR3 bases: TGTGCCAGCCGACTAGCGGGGGCCAATGAGCAGTTCTTC. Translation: CASRLAGANEQFF.

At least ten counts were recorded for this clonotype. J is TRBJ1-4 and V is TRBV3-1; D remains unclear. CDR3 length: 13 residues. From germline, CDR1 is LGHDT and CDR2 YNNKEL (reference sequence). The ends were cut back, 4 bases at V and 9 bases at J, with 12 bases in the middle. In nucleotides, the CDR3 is TGTGCCAGCAGCCCTACCGGGCAGCAAAAACTGTTTTTT. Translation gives CASSPTGQQKLFF.

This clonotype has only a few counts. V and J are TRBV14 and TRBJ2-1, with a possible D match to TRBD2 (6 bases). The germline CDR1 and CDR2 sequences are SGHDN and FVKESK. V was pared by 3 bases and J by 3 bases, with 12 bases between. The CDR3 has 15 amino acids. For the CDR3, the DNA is TGTGCCAGCAGCCATCTCACGGGGGTCTACAATGAGCAGTTCTTC. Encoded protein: CASSHLTGVYNEQFF. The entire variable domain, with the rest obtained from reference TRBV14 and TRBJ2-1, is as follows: EAGVTQFPSHSVIEKGQTVTLRCDPISGHDNLYWYRRVMGKEIKFLLHFVKESKQDESGMPNNRFLAERTGGTYSTLKVQPAELEDSGVYFCASSHLTGVYNEQFFGPGTRLTVL.

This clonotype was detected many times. In nucleotides, the CDR3 is TGTGCCAGCAGCCCCCGGACTAGCGGGAGCTCCTACAATGAGCAGTTCTTC. Translating it yields CASSPRTSGSSYNEQFF. The genes are TRBV7-6 and TRBJ2-1, with 13 nucleotides matching TRBD2. Germline-derived CDR1 and CDR2 are SGHVS and FNYEAQ. The V gene end was trimmed by 5 bases and the J gene end by 0 bases; junction bases not matched to a gene: 4. This CDR3 is 17 amino acids long.

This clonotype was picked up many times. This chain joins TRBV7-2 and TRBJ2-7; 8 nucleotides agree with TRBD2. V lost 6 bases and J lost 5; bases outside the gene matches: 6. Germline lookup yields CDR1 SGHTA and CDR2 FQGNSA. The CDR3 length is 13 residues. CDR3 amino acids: CASRPGGADEQYF. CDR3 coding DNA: TGTGCCAGCAGGCCGGGGGGGGCAGACGAGCAGTACTTC.

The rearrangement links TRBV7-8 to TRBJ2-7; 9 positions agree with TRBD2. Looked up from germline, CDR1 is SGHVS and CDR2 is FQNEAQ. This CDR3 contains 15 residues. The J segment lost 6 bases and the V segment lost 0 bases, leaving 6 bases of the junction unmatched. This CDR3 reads CASSLAGTSPGEQYF. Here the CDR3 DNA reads TGTGCCAGCAGCTTAGCAGGGACTAGCCCTGGCGAGCAGTACTTC. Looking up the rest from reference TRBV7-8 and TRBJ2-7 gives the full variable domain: GAGVSQSPRYKVAKRGQDVALRCDPISGHVSLFWYQQALGQGPEFLTYFQNEAQLDKSGLPSDRFFAERPEGSVSTLKIQRTQQEDSAVYLCASSLAGTSPGEQYFGPGTRLTVT.

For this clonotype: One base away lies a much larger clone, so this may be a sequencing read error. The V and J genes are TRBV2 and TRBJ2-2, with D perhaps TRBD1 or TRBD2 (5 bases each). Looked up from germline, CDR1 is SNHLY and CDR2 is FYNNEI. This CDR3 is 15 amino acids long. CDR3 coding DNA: TGTGCCAGCATATCGACCAGGGTTATAACCGGGGAGCAGTTTTTT. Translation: CASISTRVITGEQFF.

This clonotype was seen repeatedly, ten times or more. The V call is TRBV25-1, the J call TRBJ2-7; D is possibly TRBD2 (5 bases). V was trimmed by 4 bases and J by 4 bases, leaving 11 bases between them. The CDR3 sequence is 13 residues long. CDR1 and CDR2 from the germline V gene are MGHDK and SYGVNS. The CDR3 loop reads CASSAGWGYEQYF. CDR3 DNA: TGTGCCAGCAGTGCGGGGTGGGGTTACGAGCAGTACTTC.

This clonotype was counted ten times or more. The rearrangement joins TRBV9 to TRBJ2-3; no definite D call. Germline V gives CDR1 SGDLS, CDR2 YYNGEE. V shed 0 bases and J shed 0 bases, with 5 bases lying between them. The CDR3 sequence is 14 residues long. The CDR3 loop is CASSVVGSTDTQYF. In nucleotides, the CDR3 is TGTGCCAGCAGCGTAGTCGGGAGCACAGATACGCAGTATTTT. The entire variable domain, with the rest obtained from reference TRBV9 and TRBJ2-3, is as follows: DSGVTQTPKHLITATGQRVTLRCSPRSGDLSVYWYQQSLDQGLQFLIQYYNGEERAKGNILERFSAQQFPDLHSELNLSSLELGDSALYFCASSVVGSTDTQYFGPGTRLTVL.

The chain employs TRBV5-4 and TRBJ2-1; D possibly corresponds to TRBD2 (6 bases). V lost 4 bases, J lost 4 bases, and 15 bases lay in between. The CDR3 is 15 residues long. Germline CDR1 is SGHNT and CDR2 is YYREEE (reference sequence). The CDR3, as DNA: TGTGCCAGCAGCCTCGGGGGAAGTAATTACAATGAGCAGTTCTTC. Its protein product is CASSLGGSNYNEQFF.

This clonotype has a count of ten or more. The CDR3 bases are TGTGCCAGCAGTCCCCTAGTTGAGAACACCATATATTTT. Residues: CASSPLVENTIYF. V and J are TRBV12-3 or TRBV12-4 and TRBJ1-3; D uncertain. V was trimmed by 5 bases and J by 7 bases, leaving 12 bases between them. The CDR3 covers 13 residues.